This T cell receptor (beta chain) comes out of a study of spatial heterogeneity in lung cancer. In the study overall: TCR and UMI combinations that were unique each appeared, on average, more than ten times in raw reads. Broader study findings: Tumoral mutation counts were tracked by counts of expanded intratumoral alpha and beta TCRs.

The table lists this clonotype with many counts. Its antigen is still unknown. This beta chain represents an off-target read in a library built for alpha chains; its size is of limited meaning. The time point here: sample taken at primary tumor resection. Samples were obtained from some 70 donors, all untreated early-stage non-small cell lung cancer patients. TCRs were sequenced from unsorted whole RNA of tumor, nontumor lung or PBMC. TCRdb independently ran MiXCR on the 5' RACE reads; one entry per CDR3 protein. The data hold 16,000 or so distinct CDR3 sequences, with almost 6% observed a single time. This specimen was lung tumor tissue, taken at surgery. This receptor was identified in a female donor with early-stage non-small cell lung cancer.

Here the CDR3 reads CASSVDGNTEAFF. For the CDR3, the DNA is TGTGCCAGCAGCGTAGACGGGAACACTGAAGCTTTCTTT. The chain has TRBV9 and TRBJ1-1; D uncertain. Germline V gene data show CDR1 as SGDLS and CDR2 as YYNGEE. Trimming took off 0 bases at V and 1 base at J, with 4 bases between the two ends. The CDR3 sequence is 13 residues long.